These 8 T cell receptor beta chains came from one sample sequenced in a study of shared clonotypes between healthy human individuals. Assay: immunoSEQ multiplex PCR; the TCRdb copy retains only in-frame clones and omits some. The sample yields over 400,000 clones, 65% to 85% seen once. Source material: PBMCs. The receptors here all came from a woman in her forties in good health. Some clones in this sample may be carry-over from other donors' samples.

The CDR3 here is CASSLVGGNNEAFF. The CDR3 nucleotides are TGCGCCAGCAGCTTGGTGGGAGGGAACAACGAAGCTTTCTTT. The genes are TRBV5-1 and TRBJ1-1; D ambiguous. CDR3 length equals 14 residues. Germline V gene lookup returns CDR1 SGHRS and CDR2 YFSETQ. Trimming stripped 0 bases from V and 8 bases from J, with 14 bases between.

The genes are TRBV19 and TRBJ2-5; 10 nucleotides align to TRBD2. Germline V CDR1 and CDR2: LNHDA, SQIVND (reference sequence). This CDR3 is 16 amino acids long. After removal of 3 bases from V and 5 bases from J, the junction contained 9 bases not matched to a gene. DNA for the CDR3: TGTGCCAGTAGTATCCGCACTAGCGGGATGGCGGAGACCCAGTACTTC. It specifies CASSIRTSGMAETQYF. The variable domain in full, completed from reference TRBV19 and TRBJ2-5, reads DGGITQSPKYLFRKEGQNVTLSCEQNLNHDAMYWYRQDPGQGLRLIYYSQIVNDFQKGDIAEGYSVSREKKESFPLTVTSAQKNPTAFYLCASSIRTSGMAETQYFGPGTRLLVL.

A note on this clone: This could be a read error, since a much larger clone is one nucleotide away. The chain carries TRBV9 and TRBJ2-7; no firm D call. This CDR3 spans 14 amino acids. Germline-derived CDR1 and CDR2 are SGDLS and YYNGEE. V was shortened by 1 base and J by 3 bases, with 11 bases between the two germline ends. This CDR3 reads CASSVTVHGYEQYF. CDR3 coding DNA: TGTGCCAGCAGCGTAACAGTGCATGGCTACGAGCAGTACTTC. Full variable domain (missing parts from reference TRBV9 and TRBJ2-7): DSGVTQTPKHLITATGQRVTLRCSPRSGDLSVYWYQQSLDQGLQFLIQYYNGEERAKGNILERFSAQQFPDLHSELNLSSLELGDSALYFCASSVTVHGYEQYFGPGTRLTVT.

The chain joins TRBV7-2 to TRBJ1-1, with D possibly TRBD1 on 5 matching bases. Germline values: CDR1 SGHTA, CDR2 FQGNSA. The CDR3 covers 14 residues. Trimming pared 5 bases from V and 6 bases from J, leaving 16 bases between. As DNA, the CDR3 is TGTGCCAGCAGCAAACGGGACCGGTTTGCTGAAGCTTTCTTT. This translates into CASSKRDRFAEAFF.

The CDR3 nucleotides are TGTGCCAGCAGCTCTTCGGACAGGTTCAATGAGCAGTTCTTC. It translates to CASSSSDRFNEQFF. The rearrangement uses TRBV7-9 and TRBJ2-1; 7 nucleotides align to TRBD1. Unmatched junction bases numbered 6, after V lost 4 bases and J lost 6 bases. CDR3 size: 14 residues. Per germline, CDR1 SEHNR and CDR2 FQNEAQ (reference sequence).

The J gene is TRBJ2-5, the V gene TRBV11-3; 8 nucleotides line up with TRBD2. V trimming: 5 bases; J trimming: 5 bases; junction bases outside the gene matches: 7. Germline-derived CDR1 and CDR2 are SGHNT and YENEEA. The CDR3 extends over 14 amino acids. DNA for the CDR3: TGTGCCAGCAGCCCAGCGGGAGAGGGGGAGACCCAGTACTTC. Translated, it gives CASSPAGEGETQYF.

The V call is TRBV30, the J call TRBJ2-7, with 10 bases matching TRBD1. The CDR3 runs 18 residues. Germline values: CDR1 GTSNPN, CDR2 SVGIG (reference sequence). Losses at the gene ends were 1 base for V and 2 bases for J; bases not matched to a gene: 14. The CDR3 DNA follows: TGTGCCTGGAGTGCCCTGGGACAGGGGTGCTGTAAGCCCTACGAGCAGTACTTC. Translating it yields CAWSALGQGCCKPYEQYF. The full variable domain, completed using reference TRBV30 and TRBJ2-7, is SQTIHQWPATLVQPVGSPLSLECTVEGTSNPNLYWYRQAAGRGLQLLFYSVGIGQISSEVPQNLSASRPQDRQFILSSKKLLLSDSGFYLCAWSALGQGCCKPYEQYFGPGTRLTVT.

CDR3 loop: CASVGFRRSRRAEQYF. CDR3 DNA sequence: TGTGCCAGCGTCGGATTCAGGCGTTCCCGACGTGCCGAGCAGTACTTC. The chain recombines TRBV2 with TRBJ2-7; D call uncertain. The germline V and J ends were trimmed by 8 bases and 6 bases, with 26 bases remaining between them. The CDR3 sequence is 16 residues long. Germline V CDR1 and CDR2: SNHLY, FYNNEI.